This TCR beta chain was found in a study of blood T cell repertoires in COVID-19. The CDR3 totals 16 residues. Per germline, CDR1 SGHTS and CDR2 YDEGEE. The ends were cut back, 0 bases at V and 2 bases at J, with 12 bases in the middle. This table comes from immunoSEQ multiplex PCR, and its TCRdb copy is limited to in-frame clones, with some not included. The sample yields around 100,000 clones, 65% to 90% seen once. The sample comprised peripheral blood. This rearrangement joins TRBV5-8 to TRBJ2-4, with D perhaps TRBD1 (5 bases). This TCR derives from a man older than 75 with acute or convalescent COVID-19. CDR3 sequence: CASSLGQQPSKNIQYF. CDR3 in DNA: TGTGCCAGCAGCTTGGGACAGCAACCTTCCAAAAACATTCAGTACTTC.